Listed below are T cell receptor beta chains from one sample, sequenced in a study of blood T cell repertoires in COVID-19. Using immunoSEQ multiplex PCR, the repertoire was profiled, and TCRdb retains in-frame clones only, with some absent. There are about 140,000 clones in the sample; just over 85% occur only once, and over 1.5% lies in the top ten. The sequenced sample consisted of peripheral blood. The receptors were sampled from a woman aged 55-75 years with acute or convalescent COVID-19. Both conserved end residues are part of each CDR3. D genes are given only for firm matches. Not all rows give a size; the values are once, few, many and, for expanded clones, a class.

abundance: .; j_gene: TRBJ2-1; v_gene: TRBV18; d_gene: .; CDR3nt: TGTGCCAGCTCACCCGACCGGACAGCGTACAATGAGCAGTTCTTC; CDR3aa: CASSPDRTAYNEQFF
abundance: once; j_gene: TRBJ2-7; v_gene: TRBV2; d_gene: .; CDR3nt: TGTGCCAGCAGTGGACAGGTTAGCTCCTACGAGCAGTACTTC; CDR3aa: CASSGQVSSYEQYF
abundance: few; j_gene: TRBJ1-1; v_gene: TRBV5-1; d_gene: .; CDR3nt: TGCGCCAGCAGCTCCCAGGGAGGGAACACTGAAGCTTTCTTT; CDR3aa: CASSSQGGNTEAFF
abundance: .; j_gene: TRBJ1-1; v_gene: TRBV12-3/TRBV12-4; d_gene: .; CDR3nt: TGTGCCAGCAGTTCTGTGGCCACTGAAGCTTTCTTT; CDR3aa: CASSSVATEAFF
abundance: .; j_gene: TRBJ1-1; v_gene: TRBV18; d_gene: .; CDR3nt: TGTGCCAGCTCACCCTTACAGGAGTACACTGAAGCTTTCTTT; CDR3aa: CASSPLQEYTEAFF
abundance: once; j_gene: TRBJ2-7; v_gene: TRBV15; d_gene: .; CDR3nt: TGTGCCACCAGCAGAGGAGGCAGGGGTAATAACGACGAGCAGTACTTC; CDR3aa: CATSRGGRGNNDEQYF
abundance: few; j_gene: TRBJ1-2; v_gene: TRBV7-9; d_gene: TRBD1; CDR3nt: TGTGCCAGCAGCACGTTACATAGACAGGGGAACTATGGCTACACCTTC; CDR3aa: CASSTLHRQGNYGYTF
abundance: .; j_gene: TRBJ1-2; v_gene: TRBV5-1; d_gene: .; CDR3nt: TGCGCCAGCAGCTTGGCCCTTACAGGGCTCTATGGCTACACCTTC; CDR3aa: CASSLALTGLYGYTF
abundance: .; j_gene: TRBJ2-2; v_gene: TRBV5-8; d_gene: TRBD1; CDR3nt: TGTGCCAGCAGCATATGGACAGGAGACACCGGGGAGCTGTTTTTT; CDR3aa: CASSIWTGDTGELFF
abundance: .; j_gene: TRBJ2-1; v_gene: TRBV19; d_gene: TRBD2; CDR3nt: TGTGCCAGTAGTATCTTAGCGGGTTCGCCCTACAATGAGCAGTTCTTC; CDR3aa: CASSILAGSPYNEQFF
abundance: .; j_gene: TRBJ2-1; v_gene: TRBV19; d_gene: TRBD2; CDR3nt: TGTGCCAGTAGTCTAGCGGGGGGGCTAGTAAATGAGCAGTTCTTC; CDR3aa: CASSLAGGLVNEQFF
abundance: .; j_gene: TRBJ1-5; v_gene: TRBV19; d_gene: .; CDR3nt: TGTGCCAGTAGCGACAGTAGCAATCAGCCCCAGCATTTT; CDR3aa: CASSDSSNQPQHF
abundance: few; j_gene: TRBJ2-7; v_gene: TRBV7-2; d_gene: .; CDR3nt: TGTGCCAGCAGCTCAGCGCTCCAGGGGACCCACGAGCAGTACTTC; CDR3aa: CASSSALQGTHEQYF
abundance: .; j_gene: TRBJ2-7; v_gene: TRBV6-6; d_gene: TRBD1; CDR3nt: TGTGCCAGCAGTTTACAGGGGGCGGGCTACGAGCAGTACTTC; CDR3aa: CASSLQGAGYEQYF
abundance: .; j_gene: TRBJ2-6; v_gene: TRBV5-1; d_gene: TRBD1; CDR3nt: TGCGCCAGCAGCACCGGGACAGGGGGCACTGGGGCCAACGTCCTGACTTTC; CDR3aa: CASSTGTGGTGANVLTF
abundance: .; j_gene: TRBJ1-1; v_gene: TRBV6-2/TRBV6-3; d_gene: .; CDR3nt: TGTGCCAGCAGTTTGACAGTTATGAACACTGAAGCTTTCTTT; CDR3aa: CASSLTVMNTEAFF
abundance: .; j_gene: TRBJ2-2; v_gene: TRBV11-3; d_gene: .; CDR3nt: TGTGCCAGCAGCGTAGGAGATACCGGGGAGCTGTTTTTT; CDR3aa: CASSVGDTGELFF
abundance: .; j_gene: TRBJ1-5; v_gene: TRBV3-1/TRBV3-2; d_gene: TRBD1; CDR3nt: TGTGCCAGCAGCCCCCAGGGGGCGCGTCCCCAGCATTTT; CDR3aa: CASSPQGARPQHF
abundance: .; j_gene: TRBJ1-5; v_gene: TRBV5-1; d_gene: .; CDR3nt: TGCGCCAGCAGCTTGGAGGCGGGAAACAATCAGCCCCAGCATTTT; CDR3aa: CASSLEAGNNQPQHF
abundance: once; j_gene: TRBJ2-7; v_gene: TRBV4-1; d_gene: .; CDR3nt: TGCGCCAGCAGCCAAGATTGGACAGCTGCCTACGAGCAGTACTTC; CDR3aa: CASSQDWTAAYEQYF